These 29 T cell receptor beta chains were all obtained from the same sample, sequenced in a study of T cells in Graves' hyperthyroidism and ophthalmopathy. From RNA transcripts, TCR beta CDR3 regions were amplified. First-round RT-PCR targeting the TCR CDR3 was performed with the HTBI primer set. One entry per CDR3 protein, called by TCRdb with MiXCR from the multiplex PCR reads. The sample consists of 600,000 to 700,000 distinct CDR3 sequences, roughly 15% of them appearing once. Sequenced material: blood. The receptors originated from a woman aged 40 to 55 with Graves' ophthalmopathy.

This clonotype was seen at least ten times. CDR3 DNA sequence: TGTGCCAGTGCTCCACCGGACATAGCCAAAAACATTCAGTACTTC. This translates into CASAPPDIAKNIQYF. The chain combines TRBV19 with TRBJ2-4; maybe TRBD1 (5 bases). The germline V gene encodes CDR1 LNHDA and CDR2 SQIVND (reference sequence). Trimming cost V 8 bases and J 0 bases, with 14 bases left between them. This CDR3 is built from 15 residues.

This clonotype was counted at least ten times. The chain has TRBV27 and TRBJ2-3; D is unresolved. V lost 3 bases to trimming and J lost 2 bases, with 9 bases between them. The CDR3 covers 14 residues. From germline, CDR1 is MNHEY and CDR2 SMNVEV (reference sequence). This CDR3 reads CASSFWGYTDTQYF. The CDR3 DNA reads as TGTGCCAGCAGTTTTTGGGGATACACAGATACGCAGTATTTT.

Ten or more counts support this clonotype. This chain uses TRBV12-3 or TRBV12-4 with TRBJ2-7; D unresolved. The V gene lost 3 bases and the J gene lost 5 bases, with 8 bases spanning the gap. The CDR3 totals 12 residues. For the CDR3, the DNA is TGTGCCAGCAGTTTCCATCGCAACGAGCAGTACTTC. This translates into CASSFHRNEQYF.

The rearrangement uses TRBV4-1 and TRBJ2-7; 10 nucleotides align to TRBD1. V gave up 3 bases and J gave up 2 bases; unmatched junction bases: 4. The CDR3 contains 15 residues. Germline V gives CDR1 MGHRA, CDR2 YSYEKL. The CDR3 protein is CASSHRDRGPYEQYF. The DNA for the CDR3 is TGCGCCAGCAGCCACCGGGACAGGGGTCCCTACGAGCAGTACTTC.

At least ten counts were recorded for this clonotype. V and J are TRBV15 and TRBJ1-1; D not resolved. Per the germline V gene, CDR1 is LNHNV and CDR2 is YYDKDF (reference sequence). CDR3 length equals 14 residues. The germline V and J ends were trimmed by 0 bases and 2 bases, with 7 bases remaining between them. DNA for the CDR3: TGTGCCACCAGCAGAGATCGGACCAACACTGAAGCTTTCTTT. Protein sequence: CATSRDRTNTEAFF.

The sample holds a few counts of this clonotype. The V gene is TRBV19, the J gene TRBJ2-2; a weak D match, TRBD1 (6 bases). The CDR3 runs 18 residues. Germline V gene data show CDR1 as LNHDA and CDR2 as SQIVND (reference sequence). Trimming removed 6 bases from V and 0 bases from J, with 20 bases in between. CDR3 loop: CASRGSRWTEPNTGELFF. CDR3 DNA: TGTGCCAGTAGGGGGTCCCGTTGGACAGAGCCGAACACCGGGGAGCTGTTTTTT.

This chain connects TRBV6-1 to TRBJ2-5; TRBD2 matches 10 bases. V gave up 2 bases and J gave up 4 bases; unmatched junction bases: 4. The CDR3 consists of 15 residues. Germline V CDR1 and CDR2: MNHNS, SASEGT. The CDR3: CASSELAGAVETQYF. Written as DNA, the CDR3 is TGTGCCAGCAGTGAACTAGCGGGAGCGGTAGAGACCCAGTACTTC.

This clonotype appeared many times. CDR3 in amino acids: CASSYSTWGDTGELFF. The CDR3 coding sequence is TGTGCCAGCAGTTACTCGACTTGGGGGGACACCGGGGAGCTGTTTTTT. The chain has TRBV6-5 and TRBJ2-2, with D possibly being TRBD2 (6 bases). This CDR3 has 16 residues. Deletions cut 0 bases from V and 3 bases from J, with 11 bases between. The V gene's germline CDR1 is MNHEY and CDR2 SVGAGI.

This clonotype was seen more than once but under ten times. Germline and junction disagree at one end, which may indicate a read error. CDR3 sequence (DNA): TGCAGCGTTGTATTATCCGGAGAAGGGGAGAACATTGAAGCTTTCTTT. Translation: CSVVLSGEGENIEAFF. V usage is TRBV29-1 and J usage is TRBJ1-1; the D gene is possibly TRBD1 (5 bases). The germline V gene encodes CDR1 SQVTM and CDR2 ANQGSEA. This CDR3 has 16 amino acids.

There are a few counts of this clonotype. The DNA for the CDR3 is TGCGCCAGCAGCTTGTTCCAGGGGTCGATCTCGGATGGCTACACCTTC. This sequence encodes CASSLFQGSISDGYTF. V and J are TRBV5-1 and TRBJ1-2; a possible D gene is TRBD1 (6 bases). V gave up 1 base and J gave up 6 bases, with 19 bases separating them. Germline V gene data show CDR1 as SGHRS and CDR2 as YFSETQ. The CDR3 length is 16 residues.

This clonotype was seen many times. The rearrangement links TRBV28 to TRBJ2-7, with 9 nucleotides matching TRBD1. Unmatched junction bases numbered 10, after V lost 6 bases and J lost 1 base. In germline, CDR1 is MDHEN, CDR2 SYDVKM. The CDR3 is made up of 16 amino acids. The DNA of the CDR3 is TGTGCCAGCAGCTCCCCGTTAGGACAGGGGTCCTACGAGCAGTACTTC. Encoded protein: CASSSPLGQGSYEQYF.

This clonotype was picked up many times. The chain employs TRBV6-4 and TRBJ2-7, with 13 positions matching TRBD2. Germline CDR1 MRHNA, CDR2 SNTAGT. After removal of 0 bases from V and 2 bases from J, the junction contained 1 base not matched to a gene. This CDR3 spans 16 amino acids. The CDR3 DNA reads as TGTGCCAGCAGTGACTCACTAGCGGGAGGGGCCTACGAGCAGTACTTC. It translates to CASSDSLAGGAYEQYF.

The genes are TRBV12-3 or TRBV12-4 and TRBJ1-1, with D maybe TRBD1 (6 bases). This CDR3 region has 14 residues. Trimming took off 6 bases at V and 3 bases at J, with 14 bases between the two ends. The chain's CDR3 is CASSPRGGDTEAFF. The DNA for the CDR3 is TGTGCCAGCAGCCCAAGAGGGGGTGACACTGAAGCTTTCTTT.

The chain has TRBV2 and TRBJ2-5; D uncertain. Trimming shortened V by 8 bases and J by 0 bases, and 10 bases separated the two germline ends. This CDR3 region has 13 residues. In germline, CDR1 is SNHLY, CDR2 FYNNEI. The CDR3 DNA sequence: TGTGCCAGCCTACAACCGAACCAAGAGACCCAGTACTTC. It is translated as CASLQPNQETQYF. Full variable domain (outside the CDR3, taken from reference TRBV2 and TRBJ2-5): EPEVTQTPSHQVTQMGQEVILRCVPISNHLYFYWYRQILGQKVEFLVSFYNNEISEKSEIFDDQFSVERPDGSNFTLKIRSTKLEDSAMYFCASLQPNQETQYFGPGTRLLVL.

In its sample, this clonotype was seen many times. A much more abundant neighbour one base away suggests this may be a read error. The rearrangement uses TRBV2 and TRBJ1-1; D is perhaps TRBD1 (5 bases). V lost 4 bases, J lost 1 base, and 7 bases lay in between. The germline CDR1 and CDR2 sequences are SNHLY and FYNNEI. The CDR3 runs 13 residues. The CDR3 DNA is TGTGCCAGCAGTGCGACAGAGAACACTGAAGCTTTCTTT. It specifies CASSATENTEAFF.

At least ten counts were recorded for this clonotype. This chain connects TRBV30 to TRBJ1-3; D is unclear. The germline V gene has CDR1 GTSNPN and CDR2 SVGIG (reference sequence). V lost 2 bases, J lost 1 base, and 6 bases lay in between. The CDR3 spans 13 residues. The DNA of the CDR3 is TGTGCCTGGAGTCGGATTTCTGGAAACACCATATATTTT. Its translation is CAWSRISGNTIYF.

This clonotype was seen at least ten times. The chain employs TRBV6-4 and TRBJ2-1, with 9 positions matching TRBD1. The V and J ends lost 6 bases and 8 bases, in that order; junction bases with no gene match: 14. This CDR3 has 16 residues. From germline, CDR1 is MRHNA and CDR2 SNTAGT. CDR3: CASSLTTGGAIYEQFF. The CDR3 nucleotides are TGTGCCAGCAGCCTAACCACAGGGGGCGCGATATATGAGCAGTTCTTC.

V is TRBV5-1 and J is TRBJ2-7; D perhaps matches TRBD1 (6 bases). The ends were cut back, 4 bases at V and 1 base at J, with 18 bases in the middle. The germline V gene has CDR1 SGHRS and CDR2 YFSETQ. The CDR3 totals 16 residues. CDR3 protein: CASSLDLSGVSYEQYF. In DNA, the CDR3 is TGCGCCAGCAGCCTGGATCTCTCAGGGGTTTCCTACGAGCAGTACTTC.

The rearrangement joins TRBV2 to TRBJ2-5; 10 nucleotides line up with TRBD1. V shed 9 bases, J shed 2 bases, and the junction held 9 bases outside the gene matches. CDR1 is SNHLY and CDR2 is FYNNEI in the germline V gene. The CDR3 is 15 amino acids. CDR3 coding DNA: TGTGCCAGTAACCGGGACAGGGGCCAACAAGAGACCCAGTACTTC. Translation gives CASNRDRGQQETQYF.

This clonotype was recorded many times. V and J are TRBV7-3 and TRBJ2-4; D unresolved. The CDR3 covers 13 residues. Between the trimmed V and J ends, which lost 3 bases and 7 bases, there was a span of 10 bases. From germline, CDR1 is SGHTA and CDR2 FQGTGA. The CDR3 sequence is CASSLTKENIQYF. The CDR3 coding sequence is TGTGCCAGCAGCTTGACGAAAGAGAACATTCAGTACTTC.

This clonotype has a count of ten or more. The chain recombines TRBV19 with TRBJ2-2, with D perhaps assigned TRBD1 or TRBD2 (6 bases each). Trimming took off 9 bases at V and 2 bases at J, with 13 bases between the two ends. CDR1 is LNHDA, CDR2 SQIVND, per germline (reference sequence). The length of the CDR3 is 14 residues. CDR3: CASSGAANTGELFF. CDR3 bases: TGTGCCAGCTCGGGGGCCGCAAACACCGGGGAGCTGTTTTTT.

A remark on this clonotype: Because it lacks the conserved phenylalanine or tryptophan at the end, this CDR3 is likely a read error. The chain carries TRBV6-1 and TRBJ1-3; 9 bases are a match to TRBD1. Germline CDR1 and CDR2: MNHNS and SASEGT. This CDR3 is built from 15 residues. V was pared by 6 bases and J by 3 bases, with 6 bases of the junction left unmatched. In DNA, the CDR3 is TGTGCCAGCAGAAACAGGGGGCTGAGTGGAAACACCATATATCTT. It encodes CASRNRGLSGNTIYL.

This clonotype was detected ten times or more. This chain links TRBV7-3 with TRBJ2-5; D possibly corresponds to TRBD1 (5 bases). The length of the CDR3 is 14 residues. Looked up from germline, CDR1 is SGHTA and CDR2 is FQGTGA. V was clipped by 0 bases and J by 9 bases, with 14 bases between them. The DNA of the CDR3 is TGTGCCAGCAGCTTAACCCCGCAGGGCGGCGCCCAGTACTTC. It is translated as CASSLTPQGGAQYF.

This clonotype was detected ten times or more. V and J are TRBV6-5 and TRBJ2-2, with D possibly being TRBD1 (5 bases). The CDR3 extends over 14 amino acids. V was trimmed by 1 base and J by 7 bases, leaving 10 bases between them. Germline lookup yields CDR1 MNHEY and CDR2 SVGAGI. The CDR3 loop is CASSYFDSLGELFF. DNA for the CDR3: TGTGCCAGCAGTTACTTCGACAGCCTCGGGGAGCTGTTTTTT.

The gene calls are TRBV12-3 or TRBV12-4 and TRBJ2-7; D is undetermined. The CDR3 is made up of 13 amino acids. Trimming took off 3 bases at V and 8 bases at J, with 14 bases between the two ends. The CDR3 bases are TGTGCCAGCAGTTTGTCGGACCGACCCAAGCAGTACTTC. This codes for CASSLSDRPKQYF.

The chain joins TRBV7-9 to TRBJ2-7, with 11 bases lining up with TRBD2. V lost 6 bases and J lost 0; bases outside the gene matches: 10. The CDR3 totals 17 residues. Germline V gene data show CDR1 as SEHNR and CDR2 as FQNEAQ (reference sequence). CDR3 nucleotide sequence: TGTGCCAGCAGTCATCCCCGACTAGCGGGATCCTCCTACGAGCAGTACTTC. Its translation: CASSHPRLAGSSYEQYF.

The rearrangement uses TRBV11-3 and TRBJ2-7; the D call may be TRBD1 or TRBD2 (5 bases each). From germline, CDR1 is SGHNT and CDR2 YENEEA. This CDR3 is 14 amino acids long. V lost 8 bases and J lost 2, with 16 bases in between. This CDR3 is CASSSGRGAYEQYF. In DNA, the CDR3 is TGTGCCAGCTCCTCGGGACGGGGAGCCTACGAGCAGTACTTC. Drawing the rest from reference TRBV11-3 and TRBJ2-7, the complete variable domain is EAGVVQSPRYKIIEKKQPVAFWCNPISGHNTLYWYLQNLGQGPELLIRYENEEAVDDSQLPKDRFSAERLKGVDSTLKIQPAELGDSAVYLCASSSGRGAYEQYFGPGTRLTVT.

The CDR3 loop reads CASSVAGDDGELFF. The CDR3 DNA is TGTGCCAGCAGCGTAGCGGGAGATGACGGGGAGCTGTTTTTT. This rearrangement joins TRBV9 to TRBJ2-2; a possible D gene is TRBD2 (6 bases). CDR3 length: 14 amino acids. Trimming took 0 bases from V and 7 from J, leaving 10 bases between them. The germline gives CDR1 SGDLS, CDR2 YYNGEE. The full variable domain, its missing parts supplied by reference TRBV9 and TRBJ2-2, is DSGVTQTPKHLITATGQRVTLRCSPRSGDLSVYWYQQSLDQGLQFLIQYYNGEERAKGNILERFSAQQFPDLHSELNLSSLELGDSALYFCASSVAGDDGELFFGEGSRLTVL.

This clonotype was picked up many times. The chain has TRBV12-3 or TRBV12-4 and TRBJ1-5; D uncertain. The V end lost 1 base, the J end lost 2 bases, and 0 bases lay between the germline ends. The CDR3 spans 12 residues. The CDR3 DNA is TGTGCCAGCAGTTTAGGCAATCAGCCCCAGCATTTT. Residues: CASSLGNQPQHF.